The 2 T cell receptor beta chains given below trace back to one sample, sequenced in a study of T cells after yellow fever vaccination. TCRdb analysed the 5' RACE reads with MiXCR anew, one entry per CDR3 protein. Here the sample spans a few hundred thousand distinct CDR3 sequences, around 7.3% being singletons. The material sequenced was PBMCs, taken more than 35 days after the first yellow fever vaccination. These receptors were collected from a young man who received the YFV17D yellow fever vaccine.

This clonotype was seen a handful of times. The V gene is TRBV12-3 or TRBV12-4, the J gene TRBJ2-7; the D gene could be TRBD1 or TRBD2 (5 bases each). The V end was cut by 7 bases, the J end by 2 bases, with 18 bases between. This CDR3 region has 15 residues. CDR3: CASKPRDPYAYEQYF. For the CDR3, the DNA is TGTGCCAGCAAACCCCGGGACCCTTACGCCTACGAGCAGTACTTC.

The chain joins TRBV6-6 to TRBJ2-1; no firm D call. The V gene lost 2 bases and the J gene lost 9 bases, with 11 bases spanning the gap. The CDR3 extends over 13 amino acids. From germline, CDR1 is MNHNY and CDR2 SVGAGI (reference sequence). As DNA, the CDR3 is TGTGCCAGCAGTTACAGATCGGATCCTGAGCAGTTCTTC. The encoded protein is CASSYRSDPEQFF.